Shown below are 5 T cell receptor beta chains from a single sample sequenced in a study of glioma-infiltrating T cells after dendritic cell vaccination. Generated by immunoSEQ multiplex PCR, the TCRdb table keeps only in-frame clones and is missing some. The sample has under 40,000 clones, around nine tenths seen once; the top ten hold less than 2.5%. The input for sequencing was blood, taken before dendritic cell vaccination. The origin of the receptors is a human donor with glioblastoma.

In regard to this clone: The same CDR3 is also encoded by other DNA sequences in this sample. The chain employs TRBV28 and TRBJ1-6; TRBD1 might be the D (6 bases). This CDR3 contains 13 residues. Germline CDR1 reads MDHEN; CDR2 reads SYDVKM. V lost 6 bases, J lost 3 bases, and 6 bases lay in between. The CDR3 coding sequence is TGTGCCAGCAGACAGGGCTATAATTCACCCCTCCACTTT. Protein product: CASRQGYNSPLHF. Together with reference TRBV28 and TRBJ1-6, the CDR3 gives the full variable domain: DVKVTQSSRYLVKRTGEKVFLECVQDMDHENMFWYRQDPGLGLRLIYFSYDVKMKEKGDIPEGYSVSREKKERFSLILESASTNQTSMYLCASRQGYNSPLHFGNGTRLTVT.

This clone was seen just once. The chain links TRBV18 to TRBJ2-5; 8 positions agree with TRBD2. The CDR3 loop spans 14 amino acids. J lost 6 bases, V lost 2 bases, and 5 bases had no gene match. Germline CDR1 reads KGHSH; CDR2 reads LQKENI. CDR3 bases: TGTGCCAGCTCACCAAGCGGGGGCTTCAAGACCCAGTACTTC. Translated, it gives CASSPSGGFKTQYF.

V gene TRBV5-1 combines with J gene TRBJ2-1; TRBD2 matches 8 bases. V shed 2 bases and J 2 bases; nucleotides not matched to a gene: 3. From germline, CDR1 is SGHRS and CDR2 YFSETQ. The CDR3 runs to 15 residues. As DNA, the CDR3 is TGCGCCAGCAGCTTCGGCGGGGGGACCTACAATGAGCAGTTCTTC. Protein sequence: CASSFGGGTYNEQFF.

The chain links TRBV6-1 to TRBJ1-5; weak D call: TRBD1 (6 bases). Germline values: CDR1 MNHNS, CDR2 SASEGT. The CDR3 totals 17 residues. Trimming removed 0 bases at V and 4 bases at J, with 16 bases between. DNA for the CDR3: TGTGCCAGCAGTGAAGCGGGGGGGATAGGGGGGAATCAGCCCCAGCATTTT. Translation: CASSEAGGIGGNQPQHF.

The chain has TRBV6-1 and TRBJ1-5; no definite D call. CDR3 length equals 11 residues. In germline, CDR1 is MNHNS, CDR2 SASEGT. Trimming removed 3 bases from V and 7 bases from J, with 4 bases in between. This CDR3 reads CASSDGQPQHF. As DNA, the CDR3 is TGTGCCAGCAGTGATGGCCAGCCCCAGCATTTT.